The present T cell receptor beta chain was sequenced within a study of T cell responses to AZD1222 COVID-19 vaccine. Overall study findings and caveats: Clonal diversity may have been underestimated in mostly white British donors. Spike-specific TCRs gained breadth and depth after people received two AZD1222 doses. Unmutated regions of variants are reportedly targeted by nearly half of spike-specific TCRs.

The CDR3 sequence is 16 residues long. The junction had 7 bases not matched to a gene; V was cut back by 4 bases and J by 2 bases. Looked up from germline, CDR1 is SGDLS and CDR2 is YYNGEE. As concerns this clone: Its antigen is unknown.

Produced via immunoSEQ multiplex PCR; TCRdb's table is partial and in-frame only. The repertoire holds around 150,000 clones, with around 92% as singletons. This receptor was taken from an adult in good health. The sequences come from peripheral blood, collected on day 0 of MenACWY control vaccination. The chain couples TRBV9 to TRBJ2-2; 8 nucleotides align to TRBD1. CDR3 loop: CASSSPTGVNTGELFF. CDR3 DNA: TGTGCCAGCAGCTCACCGACAGGGGTCAACACCGGGGAGCTGTTTTTT.